One sample yielded the 18 T cell receptor beta chains listed below, sequenced in a study of T-cell memory formation after mild COVID-19. TCRdb reprocessed the 5' RACE reads with MiXCR, giving one entry per CDR3 protein. The sample holds roughly 250,000 distinct CDR3 sequences; about 15% are singletons and the top ten take around 3.8%. Sequenced input: PBMCs or a T cell subset sorted from them (not recorded which). The receptors come from a man between 18 and 35 years old who had mild COVID-19 (a few samples of this study predate the infection). Cell type and time point are not known.

This clonotype was seen more than once but under ten times. The chain is built from TRBV28 and TRBJ2-7; D ambiguous. The V and J ends lost 2 bases and 3 bases respectively, with 5 bases between them. CDR1 is MDHEN and CDR2 is SYDVKM in the germline V gene. This CDR3 has 12 residues. This CDR3 reads CASSLGNYEQYV. CDR3 nucleotides: TGTGCCAGCAGTTTAGGGAACTACGAGCAGTACGTC.

The chain has TRBV7-9 and TRBJ2-1; possibly TRBD2 for D (5 bases). This CDR3 region has 12 residues. Germline V gene sequence: CDR1 SEHNR, CDR2 FQNEAQ (reference sequence). The V gene lost 6 bases and the J gene lost 5 bases, with 8 bases spanning the gap. In nucleotides, the CDR3 is TGTGCCAGCAGGCGAGGGAACAATGAGCAGTTCTTC. Protein product: CASRRGNNEQFF.

V gene TRBV6-6 combines with J gene TRBJ1-1; D gene uncertain. Trimming left V 5 bases short and J 10 bases short, with 11 bases between. The CDR3 has 11 amino acids. The V gene's germline CDR1 is MNHNY and CDR2 SVGAGI (reference sequence). DNA of the CDR3: TGTGCCAGCAGTCAAAACAGCGGAGCTTTCTTT. Protein product: CASSQNSGAFF.

The V and J genes are TRBV7-2 and TRBJ2-7; D uncertain. The CDR3 consists of 13 residues. The germline V gene has CDR1 SGHTA and CDR2 FQGNSA. Trimming removed 3 bases at V and 5 bases at J, with 11 bases between. CDR3 in amino acids: CASSLDGANEQYF. The CDR3 DNA is TGTGCCAGCAGCTTGGATGGTGCGAACGAGCAGTACTTC.

The sample holds a few counts of this clonotype. The rearrangement joins TRBV24-1 to TRBJ2-3; no clear D gene. The CDR3 sequence is 13 residues long. Germline-derived CDR1 and CDR2 are KGHDR and SFDVKD. V was pared by 3 bases and J by 5 bases, with 8 bases between. The CDR3 DNA reads TGTGCCACCAGTGATCGGCTGGGAGATACGCAGTATTTT. It is translated as CATSDRLGDTQYF.

This clonotype was detected only a few times. This chain links TRBV2 with TRBJ2-7; D perhaps matches TRBD2 (6 bases). The CDR3 covers 16 residues. Trimming removed 1 base at V and 6 bases at J, with 19 bases between. CDR1 and CDR2 (germline): SNHLY, FYNNEI. The CDR3 DNA reads TGTGCCAGCAGTGAAGGAATGACTAGTTCTGAGGTCGAGCAGTACGTC. Encoded protein: CASSEGMTSSEVEQYV.

The chain is built from TRBV7-9 and TRBJ2-7; perhaps TRBD1 as D (5 bases). The CDR3 length is 13 residues. CDR1 and CDR2 (germline): SEHNR, FQNEAQ (reference sequence). Deletions cut 2 bases from V and 4 bases from J, with 9 bases between. This CDR3 is CASSLPTGYEQYF. The CDR3 bases are TGTGCCAGCAGCTTACCAACAGGTTACGAGCAGTACTTC.

This clonotype was found a few times. This chain uses TRBV5-5 with TRBJ1-2; D not certain. The V and J ends lost 1 base and 3 bases respectively, with 7 bases between them. The CDR3 is 13 amino acids. The germline gives CDR1 SGHKS, CDR2 YYEKEE (reference sequence). The CDR3 spells CASSLYTDYGYTF. Here the CDR3 DNA reads TGTGCCAGCAGCTTGTACACAGACTATGGCTACACCTTC.

The chain has TRBV10-3 and TRBJ2-3, with D possibly being TRBD1 (5 bases). CDR1 ENHRY and CDR2 SYGVKD come from the germline V gene. The CDR3 is made up of 11 amino acids. V dropped 10 bases and J dropped 4 bases, with 9 bases sitting between them. CDR3 amino acids: CATKQADTQYF. In DNA form, the CDR3 reads TGTGCCACGAAACAGGCAGATACGCAGTATTTT.

The DNA of the CDR3 is TGTGCCAGCAGCGTCCGGGACATCTCCTACGAGCAGTACGTC. This encodes CASSVRDISYEQYV. The gene calls are TRBV5-6 and TRBJ2-7, with a weak D call TRBD1 (6 bases). The germline V and J ends were trimmed by 4 bases and 0 bases, with 11 bases remaining between them. The CDR3 has 14 residues. CDR1 is SGHDT and CDR2 is YYEEEE in the germline V gene.

A few counts support this clonotype. V is TRBV6-4 and J is TRBJ1-5, with TRBD1 matching 10 bases. From germline, CDR1 is MRHNA and CDR2 SNTAGT. V was pared by 10 bases and J by 5 bases, with 17 bases of the junction left unmatched. The CDR3 runs to 17 residues. CDR3 bases: TGTGCCACCCCCAGACAGGGGGCGTCGCAAGGTTATCAGCCCCAGCATTTT. This gives the protein CATPRQGASQGYQPQHF.

V and J are TRBV6-2 or TRBV6-3 and TRBJ2-7, with 8 bases that match TRBD1. The trim removed 6 bases at V and 3 bases at J, leaving 10 bases unmatched. The length of the CDR3 is 15 residues. Germline V lookup: CDR1 MNHEY, CDR2 SVGEGT. CDR3 DNA: TGTGCCAGCAGCACGCGACAGGGGAGGAACTACGAGCAGTACGTC. It specifies CASSTRQGRNYEQYV.

The genes are TRBV18 and TRBJ2-7, with D unresolved. V lost 4 bases and J lost 1, with 11 bases in between. From germline, CDR1 is KGHSH and CDR2 LQKENI. The CDR3 totals 14 residues. Written as DNA, the CDR3 is TGTGCCAGCTCACGCGATGGCACTTCCTACGAGCAGTACGTC. Translation: CASSRDGTSYEQYV.

V is TRBV7-2 and J is TRBJ2-5; perhaps TRBD2 as D (6 bases). Germline-derived CDR1 and CDR2 are SGHTA and FQGNSA. The CDR3 sequence is 16 residues long. The V end lost 3 bases, the J end lost 7 bases, and 21 bases lay between the germline ends. In DNA form, the CDR3 reads TGTGCCAGCAGCTTGGGGTTGGGGGGACCCTCTGGGACCCAGTACTTC. Residues: CASSLGLGGPSGTQYF.

The chain joins TRBV6-5 to TRBJ2-2, with D tentatively TRBD1 (5 bases). CDR1 MNHEY and CDR2 SVGAGI come from the germline V gene. This CDR3 region has 12 residues. The V end lost 7 bases, the J end lost 7 bases, and 10 bases lay between the germline ends. The CDR3 here is CASTKRGGELFF. CDR3 in DNA: TGTGCCAGCACCAAAAGGGGCGGGGAGCTGTTTTTT.

The chain has TRBV5-1 and TRBJ2-7, with TRBD2 matching 10 bases. Germline values: CDR1 SGHRS, CDR2 YFSETQ. The trim removed 4 bases at V and 2 bases at J, leaving 9 bases unmatched. The CDR3 sequence is 16 residues long. Here the CDR3 DNA reads TGCGCCAGCAGCCAGACCGCTAGCGGGGGAGCCTACGAGCAGTACTTC. As protein: CASSQTASGGAYEQYF.

The sample holds a few counts of this clonotype. This sequence joins TRBV28 and TRBJ2-5, with D unclear. Germline V gene sequence: CDR1 MDHEN, CDR2 SYDVKM. Between the trimmed V and J ends, which lost 5 bases and 6 bases, there was a span of 10 bases. This CDR3 comprises 12 residues. CDR3 nucleotide sequence: TGTGCCAGCAGTACCGCACGGAAGACCCAGTACTTC. Its protein is CASSTARKTQYF.

A note on this clonotype: At one boundary the junction diverges from the germline segment, which might be a read error. The chain carries TRBV19 and TRBJ2-4; D not resolved. Germline CDR1 and CDR2: LNHDA and SQIVND (reference sequence). The CDR3 loop spans 9 amino acids. CDR3 coding DNA: TGTGCCAGTAGTCCCCCTCCGCACTTC. Amino acid sequence: CASSPPPHF.